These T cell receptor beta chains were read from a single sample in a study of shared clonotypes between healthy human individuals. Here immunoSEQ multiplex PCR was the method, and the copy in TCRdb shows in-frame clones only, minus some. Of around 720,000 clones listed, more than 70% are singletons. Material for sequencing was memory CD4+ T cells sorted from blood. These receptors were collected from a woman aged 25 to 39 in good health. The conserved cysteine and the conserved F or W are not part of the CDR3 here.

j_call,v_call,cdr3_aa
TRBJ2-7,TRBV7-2,ASSLSRGSYEQY
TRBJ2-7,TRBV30,AWNRGYEQY
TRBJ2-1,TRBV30,AWSPLGTGGSYNEQF
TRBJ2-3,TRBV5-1,ASSLLAEKYTQY
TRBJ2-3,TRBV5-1,ASSLGTSGKGLDTQY
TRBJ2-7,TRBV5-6,ASSATGGWNEQY
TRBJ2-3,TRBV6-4,ATRAGGSTDTQY
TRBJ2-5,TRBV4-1,ASSQLGLAGVFAQY
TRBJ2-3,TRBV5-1,ASSHKGDTQY
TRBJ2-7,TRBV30,AWDGTGSGRQY
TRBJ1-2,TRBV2,ASSEALNGGYT
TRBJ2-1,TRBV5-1,ASSLPLGGGGYNEQF
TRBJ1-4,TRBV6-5,ASSRLNEKLF
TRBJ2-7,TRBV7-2,ASSWGASGSYEQY
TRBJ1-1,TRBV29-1,SVDRVGNTEAF
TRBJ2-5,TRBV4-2,ASGTSYQETQY
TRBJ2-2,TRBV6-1,ASSAPRRGLDGELF
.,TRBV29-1,SVETPGHGSYEQY
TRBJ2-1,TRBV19,ASSSSSGYNEQF
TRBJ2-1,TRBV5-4,ASSLGSGAWNEQF